This TCR beta chain was recovered during a study of T cell responses to AZD1222 COVID-19 vaccine. This clone is a singleton in its sample. The assay was immunoSEQ multiplex PCR, and TCRdb's table has in-frame clones only and misses some. The sample records around 100,000 clones, 70% to 90% being singletons. The clonotype was recovered from an adult who received the AZD1222 COVID-19 vaccine. Sequencing was performed on peripheral blood, taken 28 days after the second AZD1222 dose.

The CDR3 DNA sequence: TGCGCCAGCAGTGAGTTTGTAGCGGGGGGAGCCGGGGAGCTGTTTTTT. Translating gives CASSEFVAGGAGELFF. The rearrangement links TRBV10-2 to TRBJ2-2; 10 bases line up with TRBD2. Per the germline V gene, CDR1 is WSHSY and CDR2 is SAAADI. The CDR3 runs to 16 residues. The trim removed 1 base at V and 6 bases at J, leaving 5 bases unmatched.